This TCR beta chain was identified during a study of blood T cells in healthy people across ages. Germline lookup yields CDR1 SGHNT and CDR2 YENEEA. The CDR3 consists of 15 residues. V was cut by 4 bases and J by 1 base, with 10 bases left in between. Next came a second PCR, run for about 7 to 12 cycles, which used a sample-barcoded 5' primer along with a J-beta primer mix. Each CDR3 protein gets one entry after TCRdb re-called the 5' RACE reads with MiXCR. The repertoire holds hundreds of thousands of distinct CDR3 sequences, more than 50% seen once, with about 26% in the top ten. The origin of this receptor is a man in his forties or fifties in good health. Sequenced material: blood. The chain combines TRBV11-3 with TRBJ2-2; maybe TRBD1 (6 bases). CDR3 coding DNA: TGTGCCAGCAGCTCTCGGACAGAGAACACCGGGGAGCTGTTTTTT. Its translation: CASSSRTENTGELFF.